This T cell receptor (beta chain) was recovered during a study of blood T cell repertoires in COVID-19. The ends lost 3 bases at V and 3 bases at J; junction bases unmatched: 13. Germline values: CDR1 KGHSH, CDR2 LQKENI. The CDR3 covers 17 residues. Sequencing was performed with immunoSEQ multiplex PCR; in TCRdb, only in-frame clones are kept and a portion is missing. The sample holds 300,000 or so clones; 85% are singletons and the top ten take around 4.5%. Material: peripheral blood. The chain has TRBV18 and TRBJ1-2, with 7 bases that match TRBD1. The clonotype comes from a woman aged 50 to 60 with active or convalescent COVID-19. CDR3 loop: CASSPQGNTGDDYGYTF. In nucleotides, the CDR3 is TGTGCCAGCTCACCCCAGGGAAACACAGGGGACGACTATGGCTACACCTTC.